The clone carrying this TCR beta chain was recorded once. The sample comes from a study of T cell changes during pregnancy in multiple sclerosis. Assay used: immunoSEQ multiplex PCR; TCRdb lists only in-frame clones, some missing. Seen here are tens of thousands of clones, approximately 92% observed once, and the top ten hold roughly 0.7%. Germline V CDR1 and CDR2: MDHEN, SYDVKM. This CDR3 comprises 16 residues. V gave up 3 bases and J gave up 8 bases; unmatched junction bases: 14. The specimen was CD4+ T cells from peripheral blood mononuclear cells, collected in the first trimester of pregnancy. The chain employs TRBV28 and TRBJ2-3, with 7 bases lining up with TRBD2. The clonotype comes from a female donor with multiple sclerosis, enrolled in a pregnancy study. CDR3 in amino acids: CASSFEAGAAWVTQYF. The CDR3 nucleotides are TGTGCCAGCAGTTTCGAGGCGGGAGCGGCCTGGGTTACGCAGTATTTT. Full variable domain (rest looked up from reference TRBV28 and TRBJ2-3): DVKVTQSSRYLVKRTGEKVFLECVQDMDHENMFWYRQDPGLGLRLIYFSYDVKMKEKGDIPEGYSVSREKKERFSLILESASTNQTSMYLCASSFEAGAAWVTQYFGPGTRLTVL.